This T cell receptor (beta chain) was found in a study of molecular identifiers for immune sequencing clone quantification. At the level of the study: Replicates involved a five-way split of RNA from approximately 20,000 or 100,000 naive CD8 cells, with sequencing of four. The study, taken as a whole, reports: Sharing of a barcode by identical TCR molecules could cause highly expanded clone sizes to be underestimated. The share of molecules held by clones above 20 RNA copies was over 98% in effector cells and under 1% in naive cells.

V gave up 1 base and J gave up 3 bases; unmatched junction bases: 5. The germline V gene encodes CDR1 SGHTA and CDR2 FQGNSA. This CDR3 is 16 amino acids long. This clonotype has a count of ten or more. Its antigen is unknown. Previously described methods and listed TCR primers were employed for the bulk TCR libraries. TCRdb re-called the PCR reads through MiXCR, storing one row per CDR3 protein. Of over 35,000 distinct CDR3 sequences listed, roughly 22% are singletons. The chain is built from TRBV7-2 and TRBJ2-1; 8 nucleotides match TRBD2. The sequence derives from a human donor in good health. Some libraries in this study had Jurkat cell RNA spiked in. The material sequenced was naive CD8+ T cells from blood, with Jurkat cell RNA spiked in. Described subset: FACS-sorted CD8+CD4-CCR7+CD45RA+ naive T cells. The CDR3 sequence is CASSLVGGDIYNEQFF. The CDR3 DNA reads TGTGCCAGCAGCTTAGTCGGGGGGGATATCTACAATGAGCAGTTCTTC.